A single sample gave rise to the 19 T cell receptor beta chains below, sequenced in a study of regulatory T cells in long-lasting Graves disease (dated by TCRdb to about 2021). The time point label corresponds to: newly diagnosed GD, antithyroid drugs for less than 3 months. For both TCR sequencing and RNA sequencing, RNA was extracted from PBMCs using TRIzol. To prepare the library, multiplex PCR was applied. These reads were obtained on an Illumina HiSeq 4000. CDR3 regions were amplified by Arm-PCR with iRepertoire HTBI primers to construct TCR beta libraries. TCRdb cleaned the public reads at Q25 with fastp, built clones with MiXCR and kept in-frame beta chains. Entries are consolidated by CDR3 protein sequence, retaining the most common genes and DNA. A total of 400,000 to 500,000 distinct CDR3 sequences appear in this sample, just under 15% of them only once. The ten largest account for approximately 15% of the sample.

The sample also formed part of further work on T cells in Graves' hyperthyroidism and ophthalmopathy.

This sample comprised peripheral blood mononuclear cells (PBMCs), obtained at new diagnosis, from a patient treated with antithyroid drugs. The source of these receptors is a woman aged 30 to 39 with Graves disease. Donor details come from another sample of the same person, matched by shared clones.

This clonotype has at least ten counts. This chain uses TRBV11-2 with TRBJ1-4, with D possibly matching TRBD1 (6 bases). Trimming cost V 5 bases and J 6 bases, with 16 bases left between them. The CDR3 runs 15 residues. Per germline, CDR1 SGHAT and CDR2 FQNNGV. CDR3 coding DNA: TGTGCCAGCAGCCCCAATACAGGGTACCATGAAAAACTGTTTTTT. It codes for CASSPNTGYHEKLFF.

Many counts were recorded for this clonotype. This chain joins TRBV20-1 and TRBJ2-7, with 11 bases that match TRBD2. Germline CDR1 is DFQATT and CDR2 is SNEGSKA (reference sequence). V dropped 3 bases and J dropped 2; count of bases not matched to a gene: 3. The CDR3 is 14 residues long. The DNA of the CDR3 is TGCAGTGCTAGGTTAGCGGGAGGGCCCTACGAGCAGTACTTC. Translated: CSARLAGGPYEQYF.

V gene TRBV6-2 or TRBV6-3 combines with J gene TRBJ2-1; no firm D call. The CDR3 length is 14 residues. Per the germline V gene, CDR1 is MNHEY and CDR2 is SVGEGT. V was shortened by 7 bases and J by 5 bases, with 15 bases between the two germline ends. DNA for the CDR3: TGTGCCAGCACCCGTTTTCCCCAGGACAATGAGCAGTTCTTC. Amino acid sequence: CASTRFPQDNEQFF.

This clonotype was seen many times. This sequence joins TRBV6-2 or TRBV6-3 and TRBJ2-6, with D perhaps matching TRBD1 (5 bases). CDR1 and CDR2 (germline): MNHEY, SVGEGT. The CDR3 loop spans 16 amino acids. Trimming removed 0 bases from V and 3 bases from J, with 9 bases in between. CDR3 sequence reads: CASSYSLGVGANVLTF. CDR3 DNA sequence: TGTGCCAGCAGTTACTCGTTAGGGGTTGGGGCCAACGTCCTGACTTTC.

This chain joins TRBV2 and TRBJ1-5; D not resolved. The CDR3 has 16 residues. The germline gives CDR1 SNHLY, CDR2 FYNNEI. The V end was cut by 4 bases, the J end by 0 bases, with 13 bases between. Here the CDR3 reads CASSGAARNSNQPQHF. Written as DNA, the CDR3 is TGTGCCAGCAGTGGGGCGGCCAGAAATAGCAATCAGCCCCAGCATTTT. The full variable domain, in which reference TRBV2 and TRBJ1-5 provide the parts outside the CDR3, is EPEVTQTPSHQVTQMGQEVILRCVPISNHLYFYWYRQILGQKVEFLVSFYNNEISEKSEIFDDQFSVERPDGSNFTLKIRSTKLEDSAMYFCASSGAARNSNQPQHFGDGTRLSIL.

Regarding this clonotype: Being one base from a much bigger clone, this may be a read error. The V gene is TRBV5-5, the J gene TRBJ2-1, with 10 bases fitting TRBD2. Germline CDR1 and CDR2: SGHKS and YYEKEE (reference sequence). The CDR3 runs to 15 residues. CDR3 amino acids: CASSLDPSGSYERFF. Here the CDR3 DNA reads TGTGCCAGCAGCTTGGATCCTAGCGGGAGTTATGAGCGGTTCTTC.

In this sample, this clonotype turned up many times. The CDR3 region has the DNA TGTGCCAGCAGCCAAGTGGGGCGTTGGGGAAAGAGCTCCTACGAGCAGTACTTC. This translates into CASSQVGRWGKSSYEQYF. The rearrangement links TRBV14 to TRBJ2-7; a possible D gene is TRBD1 (5 bases). CDR1 is SGHDN, CDR2 FVKESK, per germline. Trimming stripped 1 base from V and 0 bases from J, with 19 bases between. The CDR3 contains 18 residues. Full variable domain (outside the CDR3, taken from reference TRBV14 and TRBJ2-7): EAGVTQFPSHSVIEKGQTVTLRCDPISGHDNLYWYRRVMGKEIKFLLHFVKESKQDESGMPNNRFLAERTGGTYSTLKVQPAELEDSGVYFCASSQVGRWGKSSYEQYFGPGTRLTVT.

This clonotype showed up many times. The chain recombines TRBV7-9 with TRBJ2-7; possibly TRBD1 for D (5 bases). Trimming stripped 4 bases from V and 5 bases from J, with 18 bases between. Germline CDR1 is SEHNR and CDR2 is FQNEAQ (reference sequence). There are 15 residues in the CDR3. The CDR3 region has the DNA TGTGCCAGCAGCTCAGTGGGTGGCAGGGTGCACGAGCAGTACTTC. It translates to CASSSVGGRVHEQYF.

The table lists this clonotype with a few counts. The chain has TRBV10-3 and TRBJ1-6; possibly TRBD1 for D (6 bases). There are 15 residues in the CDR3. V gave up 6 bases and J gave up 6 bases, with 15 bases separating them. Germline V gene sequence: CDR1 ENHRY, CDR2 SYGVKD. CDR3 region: CAIRRQDRSNSPLHF. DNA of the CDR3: TGTGCCATCAGAAGACAGGACAGAAGTAATTCACCCCTCCACTTT.

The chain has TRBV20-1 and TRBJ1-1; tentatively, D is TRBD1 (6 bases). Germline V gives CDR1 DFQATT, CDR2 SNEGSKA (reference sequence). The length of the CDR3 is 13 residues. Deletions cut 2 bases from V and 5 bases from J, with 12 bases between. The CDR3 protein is CSARLGARTEAFF. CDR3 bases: TGCAGTGCTAGATTGGGGGCACGGACTGAAGCTTTCTTT.

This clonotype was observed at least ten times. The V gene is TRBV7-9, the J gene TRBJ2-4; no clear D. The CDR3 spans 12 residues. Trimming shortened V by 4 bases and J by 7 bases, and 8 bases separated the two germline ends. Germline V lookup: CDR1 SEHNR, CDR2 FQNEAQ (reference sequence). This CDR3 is CASSYRMNIQYF. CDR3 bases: TGTGCCAGCAGCTACCGTATGAACATTCAGTACTTC.

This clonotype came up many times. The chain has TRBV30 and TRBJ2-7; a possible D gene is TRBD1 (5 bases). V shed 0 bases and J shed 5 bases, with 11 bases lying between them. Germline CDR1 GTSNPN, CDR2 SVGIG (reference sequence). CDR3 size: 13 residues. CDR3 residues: CAWSVGLIDEQYF. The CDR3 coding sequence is TGTGCCTGGAGTGTGGGGCTTATTGACGAGCAGTACTTC. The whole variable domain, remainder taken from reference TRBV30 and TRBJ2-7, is SQTIHQWPATLVQPVGSPLSLECTVEGTSNPNLYWYRQAAGRGLQLLFYSVGIGQISSEVPQNLSASRPQDRQFILSSKKLLLSDSGFYLCAWSVGLIDEQYFGPGTRLTVT.

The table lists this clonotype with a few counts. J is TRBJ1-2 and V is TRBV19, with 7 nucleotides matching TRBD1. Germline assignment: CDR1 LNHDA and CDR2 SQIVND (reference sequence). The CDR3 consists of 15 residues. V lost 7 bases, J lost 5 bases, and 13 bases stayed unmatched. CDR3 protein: CASTLREGARYGYTF. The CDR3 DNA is TGTGCCAGTACCCTCCGGGAGGGGGCAAGGTATGGCTACACCTTC.

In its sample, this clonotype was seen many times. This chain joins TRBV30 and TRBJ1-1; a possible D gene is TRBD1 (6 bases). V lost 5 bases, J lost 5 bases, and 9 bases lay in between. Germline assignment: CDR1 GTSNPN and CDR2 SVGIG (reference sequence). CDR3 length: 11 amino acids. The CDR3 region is CAWLTGTEAFF. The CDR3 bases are TGTGCCTGGCTCACAGGGACTGAAGCTTTCTTT.

CDR3 coding DNA: TGTGCCAGCACCCTAATGGCCAGAGACAACTATGGCTACACCTTC. Its translation is CASTLMARDNYGYTF. The chain uses TRBV5-6 and TRBJ1-2; D unclear. This CDR3 comprises 15 residues. The germline V gene encodes CDR1 SGHDT and CDR2 YYEEEE. V dropped 6 bases and J dropped 2 bases, with 17 bases sitting between them. The full variable domain, its missing parts supplied by reference TRBV5-6 and TRBJ1-2, is DAGVTQSPTHLIKTRGQQVTLRCSPKSGHDTVSWYQQALGQGPQFIFQYYEEEERQRGNFPDRFSGHQFPNYSSELNVNALLLGDSALYLCASTLMARDNYGYTFGSGTRLTVV.

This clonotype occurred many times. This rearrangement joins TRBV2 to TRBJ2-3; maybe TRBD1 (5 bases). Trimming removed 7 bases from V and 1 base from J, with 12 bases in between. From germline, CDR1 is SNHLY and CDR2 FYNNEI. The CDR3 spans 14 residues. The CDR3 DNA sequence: TGTGCCAGCACCTCCGACAGACGCACAGATACGCAGTATTTT. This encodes CASTSDRRTDTQYF.

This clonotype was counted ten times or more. CDR3 sequence (DNA): TGTGCCAGCATGGGAAGGGCCCAGACAGGGAGGTACGAGCAGTACTTC. Its translation is CASMGRAQTGRYEQYF. V is TRBV28 and J is TRBJ2-7, with D possibly matching TRBD1 (7 bases). V was trimmed by 7 bases and J by 4 bases, leaving 23 bases between them. The CDR3 has 16 amino acids. Germline CDR1 is MDHEN and CDR2 is SYDVKM.

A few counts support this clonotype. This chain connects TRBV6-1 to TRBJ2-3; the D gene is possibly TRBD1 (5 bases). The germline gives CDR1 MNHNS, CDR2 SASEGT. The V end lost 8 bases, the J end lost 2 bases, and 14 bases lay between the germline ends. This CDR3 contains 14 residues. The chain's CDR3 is CASGVGAVTDTQYF. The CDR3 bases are TGTGCCAGCGGCGTAGGGGCGGTCACAGATACGCAGTATTTT.

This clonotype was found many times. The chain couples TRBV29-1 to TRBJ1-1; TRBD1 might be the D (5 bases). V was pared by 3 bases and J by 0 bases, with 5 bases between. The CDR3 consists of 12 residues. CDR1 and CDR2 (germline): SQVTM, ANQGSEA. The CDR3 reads CSVEGVNTEAFF. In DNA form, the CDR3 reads TGCAGCGTTGAGGGGGTGAACACTGAAGCTTTCTTT.